One sample yielded the 11 T cell receptor beta chains listed below, sequenced in a study of PD-1 blockade in mismatch repair-deficient tumors. Sequencing was performed with immunoSEQ multiplex PCR; in TCRdb, only in-frame clones are kept and a portion is missing. The sample lists about 3,500 clones; around 79% were seen once. The time point is: archival surgical resection tumor tissue. This material consisted of primary tumor tissue, taken from a patient treated with pembrolizumab. The origin of the receptors is an adult with mismatch repair-deficient cancer.

This clone was counted between two and nine times. The chain has TRBV28 and TRBJ1-1; D possibly corresponds to TRBD1 (6 bases). V gave up 6 bases and J gave up 0 bases, with 11 bases separating them. CDR3 length equals 14 residues. Germline V gene data show CDR1 as MDHEN and CDR2 as SYDVKM. In DNA form, the CDR3 reads TGTGCCAGCAGCCAACAGGGATTGAACACTGAAGCTTTCTTT. This encodes CASSQQGLNTEAFF.

The chain combines TRBV6-6 with TRBJ2-1; 8 nucleotides line up with TRBD2. The CDR3 is 14 amino acids. The germline gives CDR1 MNHNY, CDR2 SVGAGI (reference sequence). After removal of 6 bases from V and 9 bases from J, the junction contained 10 bases not matched to a gene. CDR3 protein: CASSRPGTRVEQFF. Written as DNA, the CDR3 is TGTGCCAGCAGCCGCCCCGGGACTAGGGTTGAGCAGTTCTTC.

This rearrangement joins TRBV5-8 to TRBJ2-4, with 7 bases identical to TRBD2. The ends lost 1 base at V and 4 bases at J; junction bases unmatched: 11. Germline CDR1 SGHTS, CDR2 YDEGEE. CDR3 length: 17 residues. CDR3 residues: CASSLQTSVYSKNIQYF. CDR3 nucleotide sequence: TGTGCCAGCAGCTTGCAAACTAGCGTTTACTCTAAAAACATTCAGTACTTC. The variable domain in full, completed from reference TRBV5-8 and TRBJ2-4, reads EAGVTQSPTHLIKTRGQQATLRCSPISGHTSVYWYQQALGLGLQFLLWYDEGEERNRGNFPPRFSGRQFPNYSSELNVNALELEDSALYLCASSLQTSVYSKNIQYFGAGTRLSVL.

The gene calls are TRBV9 and TRBJ2-3, with 8 nucleotides matching TRBD2. V trimming: 2 bases; J trimming: 5 bases; junction bases outside the gene matches: 4. Germline V gene lookup returns CDR1 SGDLS and CDR2 YYNGEE. This CDR3 has 14 residues. CDR3: CASSVGLAKDTQYF. The CDR3 DNA is TGTGCCAGCAGCGTTGGACTAGCCAAAGATACGCAGTATTTT. Variable domain in full (rest from reference TRBV9 and TRBJ2-3): DSGVTQTPKHLITATGQRVTLRCSPRSGDLSVYWYQQSLDQGLQFLIQYYNGEERAKGNILERFSAQQFPDLHSELNLSSLELGDSALYFCASSVGLAKDTQYFGPGTRLTVL.

The DNA for the CDR3 is TGTGCCTGGAGTGTCCAGGGGAACACTGAAGCTTTCTTT. This encodes CAWSVQGNTEAFF. The chain joins TRBV30 to TRBJ1-1; TRBD1 might be the D (5 bases). The CDR3 loop spans 13 amino acids. V was trimmed by 0 bases and J by 1 base, leaving 6 bases between them. Germline lookup yields CDR1 GTSNPN and CDR2 SVGIG (reference sequence).

The rearrangement joins TRBV28 to TRBJ2-4, with unresolved D. CDR1 is MDHEN, CDR2 SYDVKM, per germline. CDR3 length: 14 residues. V lost 8 bases and J 0 bases, leaving 11 bases between the germline ends. The CDR3 sequence is CASGQTLAKNIQYF. CDR3 DNA: TGTGCCAGCGGTCAGACTTTAGCCAAAAACATTCAGTACTTC.

CDR3 residues: CASAESGRGETQYF. DNA of the CDR3: TGCGCCAGCGCAGAAAGCGGGAGAGGAGAGACCCAGTACTTC. The chain has TRBV10-2 and TRBJ2-5, with 8 nucleotides matching TRBD2. The CDR3 is made up of 14 amino acids. The V gene end was trimmed by 8 bases and the J gene end by 4 bases; junction bases not matched to a gene: 9. Germline values: CDR1 WSHSY, CDR2 SAAADI.

The chain is built from TRBV15 and TRBJ2-1, with TRBD2 matching over 8 bases. Germline V gives CDR1 LNHNV, CDR2 YYDKDF (reference sequence). J lost 7 bases, V lost 0 bases, and 8 bases had no gene match. The CDR3 runs to 16 residues. The CDR3 sequence: CATSREGSGSWNEQFF. CDR3 nucleotides: TGTGCCACCAGCAGAGAAGGCAGCGGGAGTTGGAATGAGCAGTTCTTC.

The rearrangement links TRBV7-2 to TRBJ1-3; 9 bases match TRBD1. Germline V gene lookup returns CDR1 SGHTA and CDR2 FQGNSA. CDR3 size: 16 residues. V lost 1 base, J lost 7 bases, and 8 bases stayed unmatched. CDR3 amino acids: CASSLGSGQGQNTIYF. Written as DNA, the CDR3 is TGTGCCAGCAGCTTAGGCTCAGGACAGGGGCAGAACACCATATATTTT.

J is TRBJ2-5 and V is TRBV27; D not resolved. Germline V gives CDR1 MNHEY, CDR2 SMNVEV (reference sequence). V was trimmed by 3 bases and J by 1 base, leaving 9 bases between them. The CDR3 covers 14 residues. The CDR3 is CASSFLAAQETQYF. For the CDR3, the DNA is TGTGCCAGCAGTTTTCTCGCGGCCCAAGAGACCCAGTACTTC.

This chain joins TRBV5-1 and TRBJ2-1; maybe TRBD2 (6 bases). The CDR3 consists of 17 residues. Trimming left V 6 bases short and J 2 bases short, with 21 bases between. From germline, CDR1 is SGHRS and CDR2 YFSETQ. This chain's CDR3 is CASTIGMGGLAYNEQFF. CDR3 bases: TGCGCCAGCACGATAGGAATGGGGGGATTGGCCTACAATGAGCAGTTCTTC.